The next 10 T cell receptor beta chains were all read from a single sample in a study of T cell repertoires in cytomegalovirus infection. MiXCR, run by TCRdb on the reads, gives a single entry per CDR3 protein. Of about 490,000 distinct CDR3 sequences listed, more than 15% were seen once; the top ten hold under 30%. Material: CD8+ T cells from PBMCs. Receptors originate from a human donor in good health (CMV status not recorded). Some clones in this sample may be carry-over from other donors' samples.

Points on this clonotype: This may come from a read error, since a much larger clone is one base off. V gene TRBV7-9 combines with J gene TRBJ2-5; the D is unclear. V lost 5 bases to trimming and J lost 4 bases, with 11 bases between them. The CDR3 has 13 amino acids. Germline assignment: CDR1 SEHNR and CDR2 FQNEAQ (reference sequence). The CDR3, as DNA: TGTGCCAGCAGCCCCCCAGAGCGAGAGACCCAGTACTTC. It encodes CASSPPERETQYF.

This clonotype was observed at least ten times. This chain connects TRBV28 to TRBJ2-3, with 7 bases aligning to TRBD2. The CDR3 has 16 residues. CDR1 and CDR2 from the germline V gene are MDHEN and SYDVKM. The J segment lost 3 bases and the V segment lost 8 bases, leaving 14 bases of the junction unmatched. The CDR3 bases are TGTGCCAGCCCCCCCGGAGGGGAGGGCCTTACAGATACGCAGTATTTT. This sequence encodes CASPPGGEGLTDTQYF.

This clonotype was picked up many times. The rearrangement links TRBV7-3 to TRBJ2-2; perhaps D is TRBD1 or TRBD2 (5 bases each). Germline values: CDR1 SGHTA, CDR2 FQGTGA. The CDR3 spans 14 residues. V lost 0 bases to trimming and J lost 7 bases, with 9 bases between them. CDR3 coding DNA: TGTGCCAGCAGCTTAACGATGAGGGGCGGGGAGCTGTTTTTT. It encodes CASSLTMRGGELFF.

This chain uses TRBV12-3 or TRBV12-4 with TRBJ2-1, with D possibly TRBD1 on 6 matching bases. V was shortened by 5 bases and J by 9 bases, with 14 bases between the two germline ends. The CDR3 covers 13 residues. The CDR3 spells CASSGQQSGEQFF. CDR3 in DNA: TGTGCCAGCAGTGGACAGCAATCCGGTGAGCAGTTCTTC.

The J gene is TRBJ1-6, the V gene TRBV19; 8 bases map to TRBD1. This CDR3 region has 15 residues. V lost 6 bases to trimming and J lost 7 bases; unmatched junction nucleotides: 8. CDR1 is LNHDA and CDR2 is SQIVND in the germline V gene (reference sequence). The CDR3, as DNA: TGTGCCAGTAGCTTGGGACAGGATCCGAATTCACCCCTCCACTTT. Translating it yields CASSLGQDPNSPLHF.

A word on this clonotype: This may arise from a read error, as a much more abundant clone is one base away. The chain carries TRBV2 and TRBJ2-1; D possibly corresponds to TRBD2 (6 bases). The CDR3 runs to 16 residues. Per germline, CDR1 SNHLY and CDR2 FYNNEI. This CDR3 is CASSDARLATYNVQFF. DNA of the CDR3: TGTGCCAGCAGTGATGCTCGGCTAGCGACTTACAATGTGCAGTTCTTC.

The V call is TRBV13, the J call TRBJ1-1; 11 nucleotides align to TRBD1. Per germline, CDR1 PRHDT and CDR2 FYEKMQ (reference sequence). V shed 5 bases, J shed 4 bases, and the junction held 6 bases outside the gene matches. There are 15 residues in the CDR3. The CDR3 loop reads CASSPGQGAFTEAFF. CDR3 DNA sequence: TGTGCCAGCAGCCCCGGACAGGGGGCGTTCACTGAAGCTTTCTTT.

This clonotype was counted many times. The chain links TRBV11-2 to TRBJ2-2, with 8 bases fitting TRBD1. Germline V gene data show CDR1 as SGHAT and CDR2 as FQNNGV. J gave up 6 bases and V 5 bases, and 11 bases lay outside the gene matches. This CDR3 spans 16 amino acids. DNA for the CDR3: TGTGCCAGCAGCCCCAGGAACAGGGGGGAAGCCGGGGAGCTGTTTTTT. This gives the protein CASSPRNRGEAGELFF.

In its sample, this clonotype was seen many times. This chain joins TRBV11-2 and TRBJ2-7; maybe TRBD2 (5 bases). CDR3 length equals 13 residues. Trimming removed 8 bases at V and 1 base at J, with 12 bases between. CDR1 and CDR2 from the germline V gene are SGHAT and FQNNGV. The CDR3 loop is CASSGPGSYEQYF. The CDR3 DNA is TGTGCCAGCTCCGGACCGGGGTCCTACGAGCAGTACTTC.

The V and J genes are TRBV25-1 and TRBJ2-1, with 9 bases aligning to TRBD2. V was clipped by 4 bases and J by 0 bases; unmatched bases: 7. CDR3 size: 17 residues. Looked up from germline, CDR1 is MGHDK and CDR2 is SYGVNS. As DNA, the CDR3 is TGTGCCAGCAGTGGGGTTAGCGGGAGTTTCTCCTACAATGAGCAGTTCTTC. Its translation is CASSGVSGSFSYNEQFF.